The clone carrying this TCR beta chain was detected only a few times. These data come from a study of blood T cell repertoires in COVID-19. Whole-study context: COVID-19 samples, acute and convalescent, were from the United States, Italy and Spain. PBMCs, B-cell-depleted T cells, or T cells provided the cDNA or gDNA that made up the material.

Source study methods: Estimated nucleated cell counts came from reference gene primer amplification. Sequencing was performed with immunoSEQ multiplex PCR; in TCRdb, only in-frame clones are kept and a portion is missing. That table is the source of V, J and clone size, and D and trimming were worked out from the DNA. In the table there are about 50,000 clones, more than 80% of which are singletons. Germline-derived CDR1 and CDR2 are MDHEN and SYDVKM. This CDR3 comprises 16 residues. After removal of 1 base from V and 3 bases from J, the junction contained 2 bases not matched to a gene. The V and J genes are TRBV28 and TRBJ2-2, with 10 nucleotides matching TRBD2. The specimen was peripheral blood. The TCR sequence derives from a man aged 60 to 69 with acute or convalescent COVID-19. CDR3 nucleotide sequence: TGTGCCAGCAGTTTATTTAGCGGGAGGCACACCGGGGAGCTGTTTTTT. Encoded protein: CASSLFSGRHTGELFF. Full variable domain (outside the CDR3, taken from reference TRBV28 and TRBJ2-2): DVKVTQSSRYLVKRTGEKVFLECVQDMDHENMFWYRQDPGLGLRLIYFSYDVKMKEKGDIPEGYSVSREKKERFSLILESASTNQTSMYLCASSLFSGRHTGELFFGEGSRLTVL.